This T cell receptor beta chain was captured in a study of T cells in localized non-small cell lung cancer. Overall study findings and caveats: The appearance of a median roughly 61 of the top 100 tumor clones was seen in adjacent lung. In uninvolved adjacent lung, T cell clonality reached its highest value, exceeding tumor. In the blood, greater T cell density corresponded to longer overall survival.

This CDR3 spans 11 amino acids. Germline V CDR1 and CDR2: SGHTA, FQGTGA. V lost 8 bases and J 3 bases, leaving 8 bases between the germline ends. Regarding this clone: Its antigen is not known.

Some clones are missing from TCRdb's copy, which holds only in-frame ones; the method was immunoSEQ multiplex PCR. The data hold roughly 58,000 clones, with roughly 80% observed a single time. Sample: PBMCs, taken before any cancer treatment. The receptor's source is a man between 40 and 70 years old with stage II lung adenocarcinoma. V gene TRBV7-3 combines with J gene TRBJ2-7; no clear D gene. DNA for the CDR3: TGTGCCAGCCCCCTCGGCTACGAGCAGTACTTC. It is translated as CASPLGYEQYF. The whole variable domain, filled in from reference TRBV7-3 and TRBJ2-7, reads GAGVSQTPSNKVTEKGKYVELRCDPISGHTALYWYRQSLGQGPEFLIYFQGTGAADDSGLPNDRFFAVRPEGSVSTLKIQRTERGDSAVYLCASPLGYEQYFGPGTRLTVT.